This T cell receptor (beta chain) is drawn from a study of T cell responses to AZD1222 COVID-19 vaccine. The study, taken as a whole, reports: There were mostly white British donors and more females than males, and clonal diversity was possibly underestimated. Compared with day 0, the breadth and depth of the Spike-specific TCR repertoire rose significantly after two doses of AZD1222.

Trimming removed 6 bases from V and 7 bases from J, with 15 bases in between. The CDR3 totals 13 residues. The germline V gene encodes CDR1 GTSNPN and CDR2 SVGIG (reference sequence). A remark on this clone: No antigen is known for it.

Clones were read by immunoSEQ multiplex PCR, and TCRdb kept only the in-frame ones, dropping some. In the table there are 70,000 to 100,000 clones, around 90% of which are singletons. The sequenced sample was peripheral blood, obtained 28 days after the second AZD1222 dose. The receptor was derived from an adult who received the AZD1222 COVID-19 vaccine. The chain recombines TRBV30 with TRBJ1-4, with D maybe TRBD1 (5 bases). The CDR3 region is CACEGYLSEKLFF. The CDR3 DNA is TGTGCCTGTGAGGGGTATTTGTCTGAAAAACTGTTTTTT.